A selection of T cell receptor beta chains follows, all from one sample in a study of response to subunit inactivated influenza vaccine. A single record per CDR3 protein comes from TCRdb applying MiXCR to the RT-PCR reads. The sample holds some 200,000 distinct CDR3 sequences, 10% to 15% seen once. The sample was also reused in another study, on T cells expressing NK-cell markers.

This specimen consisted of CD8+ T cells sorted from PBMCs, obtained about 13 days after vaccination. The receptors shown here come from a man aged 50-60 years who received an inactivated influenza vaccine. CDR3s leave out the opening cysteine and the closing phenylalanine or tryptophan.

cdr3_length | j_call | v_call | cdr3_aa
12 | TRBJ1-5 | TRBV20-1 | SATAGPRNQPQH
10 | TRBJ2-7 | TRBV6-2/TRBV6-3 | ASSRLGYEQY
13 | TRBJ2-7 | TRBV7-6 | ASSFSGGLAPEQY
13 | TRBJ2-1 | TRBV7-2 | ASSFRDSLYNEQF
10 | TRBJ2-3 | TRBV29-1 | SVLGEADTQY
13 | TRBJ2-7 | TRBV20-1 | SARDFREGSYEQY
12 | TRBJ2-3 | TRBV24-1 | ATSVWAGTDTQY
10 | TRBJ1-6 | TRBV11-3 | ASSPGPSPLH
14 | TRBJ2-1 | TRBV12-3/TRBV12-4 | ASRAGTGGRNNEQF
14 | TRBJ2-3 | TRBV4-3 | ASSHVRDTITDTQY
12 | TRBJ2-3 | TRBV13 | ASSSSPGWDTQY
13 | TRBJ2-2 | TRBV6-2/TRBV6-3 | ASSSWRNYTGELF
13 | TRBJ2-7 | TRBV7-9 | ASSPRDRSGYEQY